The next 25 T cell receptor beta chains were all read from a single sample in a study of T-cell reconstitution after alpha-beta-depleted transplantation in children. As it was prepared, the TCRbeta library received unique molecular identifiers. TCRdb ran MiXCR on the PCR reads and lists one entry per CDR3 protein. The profile covers 300,000 to 400,000 distinct CDR3 sequences, with about 16% appearing a single time and around 38% taken by the ten largest. This sample comprised PBMCs, mostly from graft donor cells, obtained 360 days after TCRalphabeta/CD19-depleted stem cell transplant. The source of these receptors is a male patient aged 2 to 10 who had a stem cell transplant for acute lymphoblastic leukemia, so the T cells may come from the graft donor.

The table lists this clonotype with a few counts. The V gene is TRBV7-9, the J gene TRBJ2-1, with D maybe TRBD2 (6 bases). The V end was cut by 5 bases, the J end by 5 bases, with 19 bases between. The CDR3 spans 16 residues. CDR1 SEHNR and CDR2 FQNEAQ come from the germline V gene (reference sequence). In DNA form, the CDR3 reads TGTGCCAGCAGCCCACCCGTGGGACTCTTAGACAATGAGCAGTTCTTC. This codes for CASSPPVGLLDNEQFF.

In this sample, this clonotype turned up many times. The V and J genes are TRBV9 and TRBJ2-2; TRBD2 agrees at 11 bases. CDR3 length: 16 amino acids. With V trimmed by 3 bases and J by 6 bases, 7 bases remained unmatched. Germline CDR1 SGDLS, CDR2 YYNGEE. CDR3 nucleotides: TGTGCCAGCAGCGAGATACTAGCGGGAGTCCCCGGGGAGCTGTTTTTT. Protein product: CASSEILAGVPGELFF.

This clonotype came up a few times. This chain links TRBV28 with TRBJ1-1; tentative D call: TRBD1 (6 bases). Germline CDR1 is MDHEN and CDR2 is SYDVKM. There are 15 residues in the CDR3. Trimming removed 2 bases at V and 6 bases at J, with 16 bases between. In nucleotides, the CDR3 is TGTGCCAGCAGTTTAGCGCCAGGGGACGAACCTGAAGCTTTCTTT. This codes for CASSLAPGDEPEAFF.

This clonotype was counted only a few times. The chain recombines TRBV5-1 with TRBJ2-2, with D hard to call. Between the trimmed V and J ends, which lost 5 bases and 0 bases, there was a span of 5 bases. Germline V gene data show CDR1 as SGHRS and CDR2 as YFSETQ. The CDR3 extends over 13 amino acids. In DNA form, the CDR3 reads TGCGCCAGCAGACAATCGAACACCGGGGAGCTGTTTTTT. Translation: CASRQSNTGELFF.

This sequence joins TRBV5-1 and TRBJ1-2; D gene uncertain. Trimming cost V 0 bases and J 2 bases, with 5 bases left between them. Looked up from germline, CDR1 is SGHRS and CDR2 is YFSETQ. There are 13 residues in the CDR3. The CDR3 here is CASSLEKNYGYTF. DNA of the CDR3: TGCGCCAGCAGCTTGGAAAAAAACTATGGCTACACCTTC.

This clonotype was seen only a few times. The chain carries TRBV5-1 and TRBJ2-1, with 12 bases fitting TRBD2. The V gene's germline CDR1 is SGHRS and CDR2 YFSETQ. The CDR3 has 14 amino acids. V lost 7 bases and J lost 7; bases outside the gene matches: 6. The CDR3 DNA sequence: TGCGCCAGCGCGACTAGCGGGAGTGTTAATGAGCAGTTCTTC. Amino acid sequence: CASATSGSVNEQFF.

This clonotype was counted a few times. V usage is TRBV4-1 and J usage is TRBJ2-7; 9 bases are shared with TRBD2. V was clipped by 4 bases and J by 2 bases; unmatched bases: 6. This CDR3 is 15 amino acids long. In germline, CDR1 is MGHRA, CDR2 YSYEKL. CDR3 in DNA: TGCGCCAGCAGCCTGGGCGCGGGAGGGACCTACGAGCAGTACTTC. It encodes CASSLGAGGTYEQYF.

This clonotype was picked up many times. The CDR3 coding sequence is TGTGCCAGCAGTTTCGGTGGGGTCTACAATGAGCAGTTCTTC. This encodes CASSFGGVYNEQFF. The chain is built from TRBV12-3 or TRBV12-4 and TRBJ2-1, with D hard to call. The CDR3 loop spans 14 amino acids. The germline V and J ends were trimmed by 3 bases and 3 bases, with 9 bases remaining between them.

This clonotype was detected many times. V is TRBV4-1 and J is TRBJ2-3; D is uncertain. V was cut by 1 base and J by 2 bases, with 28 bases left in between. The CDR3 extends over 21 amino acids. From germline, CDR1 is MGHRA and CDR2 YSYEKL. CDR3 region: CASSQGLPTHHPREFTDTQYF. The CDR3 coding sequence is TGCGCCAGCAGCCAAGGCCTTCCGACACATCACCCGAGAGAGTTCACAGATACGCAGTATTTT.

This clonotype was recorded a few times. The genes are TRBV5-1 and TRBJ2-1; D may correspond to TRBD1 or TRBD2 (5 bases each). Looked up from germline, CDR1 is SGHRS and CDR2 is YFSETQ. V gave up 1 base and J gave up 0 bases, with 11 bases separating them. This CDR3 region has 16 residues. CDR3 residues: CASSLRWGSSYNEQFF. CDR3 DNA sequence: TGCGCCAGCAGCTTGAGGTGGGGGAGCTCCTACAATGAGCAGTTCTTC.

This clonotype was recorded at least ten times. J is TRBJ1-4 and V is TRBV29-1; D is perhaps TRBD1 (5 bases). V shed 3 bases and J shed 1 base, with 12 bases lying between them. Germline V gene data show CDR1 as SQVTM and CDR2 as ANQGSEA. The CDR3 loop spans 15 amino acids. DNA for the CDR3: TGCAGCGTTGATCTCGGGGGACTAACTAATGAAAAACTGTTTTTT. This encodes CSVDLGGLTNEKLFF.

This clonotype was observed a handful of times. This sequence joins TRBV12-3 or TRBV12-4 and TRBJ2-3; 15 bases align to TRBD2. V shed 5 bases and J 5 bases; nucleotides not matched to a gene: 5. This CDR3 is built from 16 residues. CDR3 amino acids: CASSGLAGGGGDTQYF. CDR3 in DNA: TGTGCCAGCAGTGGACTAGCGGGAGGGGGAGGAGATACGCAGTATTTT.

Only a few counts were recorded for this clonotype. V usage is TRBV5-1 and J usage is TRBJ2-5, with 11 bases lining up with TRBD2. This CDR3 spans 16 amino acids. With 0 bases clipped from V and 4 bases from J, the junction kept 5 bases outside the gene matches. Germline-derived CDR1 and CDR2 are SGHRS and YFSETQ. The CDR3 nucleotides are TGCGCCAGCAGCTTGGAACTAGCGGGGGACCTAGAGACCCAGTACTTC. Translating gives CASSLELAGDLETQYF.

In its sample, this clonotype was seen a few times. The chain links TRBV4-3 to TRBJ2-5; 9 nucleotides match TRBD1. This CDR3 is 18 amino acids long. Trimming took 0 bases from V and 3 from J; bases not matched to a gene: 11. Germline CDR1 reads LGHNA; CDR2 reads YSLEER. The CDR3 sequence is CASSQDSLKTGGEETQYF. The CDR3 region has the DNA TGCGCCAGCAGCCAAGATTCTCTTAAGACAGGGGGGGAAGAGACCCAGTACTTC.

This clonotype appeared many times. J is TRBJ2-7 and V is TRBV7-9; D call uncertain. Trimming stripped 3 bases from V and 2 bases from J, with 8 bases between. Germline CDR1 and CDR2: SEHNR and FQNEAQ (reference sequence). The CDR3 has 13 amino acids. DNA for the CDR3: TGTGCCAGCAGCTTTAAGTCCGCCTACGAGCAGTACTTC. Protein product: CASSFKSAYEQYF.

For this clonotype: A much larger clone sits a single nucleotide away, making a read error possible. Likely a read error: the CDR3 ends without its conserved phenylalanine or tryptophan. The chain couples TRBV15 to TRBJ2-3; 8 bases map to TRBD2. CDR3 size: 15 residues. V dropped 9 bases and J dropped 2; count of bases not matched to a gene: 10. CDR1 and CDR2 from the germline V gene are LNHNV and YYDKDF (reference sequence). The CDR3 sequence: CATRTSRLYTDTQYC. The CDR3 coding sequence is TGTGCCACGCGGACTAGCCGACTCTACACAGATACGCAGTATTGT.

This clonotype was seen more than once but under ten times. V gene TRBV5-1 combines with J gene TRBJ2-7, with TRBD2 identical over 7 bases. The junction had 9 bases not matched to a gene; V was cut back by 7 bases and J by 5 bases. CDR3 length: 13 residues. Germline CDR1 and CDR2: SGHRS and YFSETQ. The CDR3 region is CASAGVRVHEQYF. CDR3 DNA sequence: TGCGCCAGCGCGGGGGTTCGTGTGCACGAGCAGTACTTC.

In this sample, this clonotype turned up a few times. The chain combines TRBV6-6 with TRBJ2-5; weak D call: TRBD1 (5 bases). CDR3 length equals 13 residues. Germline assignment: CDR1 MNHNY and CDR2 SVGAGI (reference sequence). V lost 4 bases and J 10 bases, leaving 16 bases between the germline ends. CDR3: CASSFRLLGDQYF. The CDR3 coding sequence is TGTGCCAGCAGTTTCCGACTCCTAGGGGACCAGTACTTC.

This clonotype was found a few times. The chain has TRBV5-1 and TRBJ2-1; 9 bases are a match to TRBD2. Germline V gene sequence: CDR1 SGHRS, CDR2 YFSETQ. The length of the CDR3 is 16 residues. The J segment lost 3 bases and the V segment lost 3 bases, leaving 7 bases of the junction unmatched. The CDR3 DNA reads TGCGCCAGCAGCTCCCTAGCTAGCGGGATCTACAATGAGCAGTTCTTC. It codes for CASSSLASGIYNEQFF.

This clonotype was seen more than once but under ten times. The chain uses TRBV11-2 and TRBJ2-1, with unresolved D. This CDR3 contains 13 residues. From germline, CDR1 is SGHAT and CDR2 FQNNGV. Trimming shortened V by 8 bases and J by 7 bases, and 15 bases separated the two germline ends. CDR3 DNA sequence: TGTGCCAGCCATTCGGGTCTGGGGAATGAGCAGTTCTTC. Protein sequence: CASHSGLGNEQFF.

The table lists this clonotype with many counts. This rearrangement joins TRBV28 to TRBJ2-1, with D unclear. CDR3 length: 11 amino acids. Germline V gene sequence: CDR1 MDHEN, CDR2 SYDVKM. V gave up 2 bases and J gave up 7 bases, with 3 bases separating them. CDR3 coding DNA: TGTGCCAGCAGTTTAGCGAATGAGCAGTTCTTC. Its translation: CASSLANEQFF.

This clonotype was recorded many times. The V gene is TRBV12-3 or TRBV12-4, the J gene TRBJ2-3, with TRBD1 matching over 9 bases. CDR3 size: 14 residues. The V segment lost 5 bases and the J segment 3 bases; nucleotides outside the gene matches: 3. The CDR3 DNA reads as TGTGCCAGCAGTACCGGACAGGGGACAGATACGCAGTATTTT. Translating gives CASSTGQGTDTQYF.

The chain uses TRBV18 and TRBJ2-1, with 7 bases lining up with TRBD2. The CDR3 totals 17 residues. Germline V gene lookup returns CDR1 KGHSH and CDR2 LQKENI. V was pared by 2 bases and J by 5 bases, with 12 bases of the junction left unmatched. The chain's CDR3 is CASSPMGSGGYHNEQFF. The DNA of the CDR3 is TGTGCCAGCTCACCAATGGGCTCGGGAGGTTACCACAATGAGCAGTTCTTC.

The J gene is TRBJ2-1, the V gene TRBV7-6, with D possibly matching TRBD1 (6 bases). This CDR3 region has 14 residues. The V end lost 5 bases, the J end lost 8 bases, and 16 bases lay between the germline ends. Germline V gene data show CDR1 as SGHVS and CDR2 as FNYEAQ. DNA for the CDR3: TGTGCCAGCAGCCCCCCAACAGGGCGCGATGAGCAGTTCTTC. It is translated as CASSPPTGRDEQFF.

The chain is built from TRBV10-3 and TRBJ2-3; no firm D call. This CDR3 comprises 16 residues. The ends were cut back, 10 bases at V and 2 bases at J, with 22 bases in the middle. Germline values: CDR1 ENHRY, CDR2 SYGVKD. The CDR3 here is CASKGPGLSDTDTQYF. The DNA of the CDR3 is TGTGCCAGCAAGGGTCCAGGTTTGTCCGACACAGATACGCAGTATTTT.